The rows below give T cell receptor beta chains drawn from one sample of a study of PD-L1 blockade in urothelial cancer. Sequencing used immunoSEQ multiplex PCR; TCRdb keeps in-frame clones, though not all of them. This table has 95,000 to 100,000 clones, about nine tenths appearing once. The specimen comprised PBMCs, sampled around atezolizumab (anti-PD-L1) treatment. All receptors derive from a man in his 60s with urothelial cancer. The CDR3 runs from the conserved cysteine through the conserved F or W. A D gene is named only where the DNA matches it firmly.

d_gene	j_gene	v_gene	CDR3nt	CDR3aa
-	TRBJ2-4	TRBV19	TGTGCCAGTAGTATACAGGGCGCTTTGGCCAAAAACATTCAGTACTTC	CASSIQGALAKNIQYF
-	TRBJ2-5	TRBV4-1	TGCGCCAGCAGCCAAGATCCGGGGTTCCAGACCCAGTACTTC	CASSQDPGFQTQYF
-	TRBJ1-4	TRBV10-3	TGTGCCATCAGTACATCCGAATCTAATGAAAAACTGTTTTTT	CAISTSESNEKLFF
TRBD2	TRBJ2-1	TRBV2	TGTGCCAGCACCGAAGGGACTAGAAATGAGCAGTTCTTC	CASTEGTRNEQFF
TRBD1	TRBJ1-5	TRBV19	TGTGCCAGTAGTACCGGACAGGTCTTCCAGCCCCAGCATTTT	CASSTGQVFQPQHF
TRBD2	TRBJ2-7	TRBV29-1	TGCACCCCGGTAGCTAGCGGGGTTGACGAGCAGTACTTC	CTPVASGVDEQYF
-	TRBJ1-2	TRBV28	TGTGCCAGCAGTCTTTTCCAGGGGTTTAACTATGGCTACACCTTC	CASSLFQGFNYGYTF
-	TRBJ1-3	TRBV4-1	TGCGCCAGCAGCCAGGGACACTCTGGAAACACCATATATTTT	CASSQGHSGNTIYF
-	TRBJ1-2	TRBV5-4	TGTGCCAGCAGCGAGGGAGTATCAGGGGACTATGGCTACACCTTC	CASSEGVSGDYGYTF
TRBD2	TRBJ2-1	TRBV11-2	TGTGCCAGCAGCTTAGTACGGCGGACTAGCTATGGCGATGAGCAGTTCTTC	CASSLVRRTSYGDEQFF
TRBD1	TRBJ2-7	TRBV6-1	TGTGCCAGCAGCCCAGACGGGACAGGGCTAGGCGAGCAGTACTTC	CASSPDGTGLGEQYF
-	TRBJ2-1	TRBV27	TGTGCCAGCAGCTTCAGCTCCTACAATGAGCAGTTCTTC	CASSFSSYNEQFF
-	TRBJ2-7	TRBV11-2	TGTGCCAGCAGCTTAGCGGCTAGCTCCTACGAGCAGTACTTC	CASSLAASSYEQYF
TRBD2	TRBJ2-3	TRBV2	TGTGCCAGCACCCTGACTAGCGGGAGGTGGGATACGCAGTATTTT	CASTLTSGRWDTQYF
TRBD2	TRBJ2-1	TRBV27	TGTGCCAGCAGTCCCGGTGGACTAGGCTACAATGAGCAGTTCTTC	CASSPGGLGYNEQFF
TRBD1	TRBJ2-3	TRBV29-1	TGCAGCGTGGTAGTTGGACAGGGAGCTTCCACAGATACGCAGTATTTT	CSVVVGQGASTDTQYF
TRBD2	TRBJ2-4	TRBV5-6	TGTGCCAGCAGCCCTGGGCTAGCGGGTTTTTTTCAGTACTTC	CASSPGLAGFFQYF
TRBD2	TRBJ2-5	TRBV28	TGTGCCAGCAGTTCTCCAGCGGGAGGTAGAGAGACCCAGTACTTC	CASSSPAGGRETQYF
-	TRBJ2-7	TRBV5-4	TGTGCCAGCAGCAAGTGGACAAAGGTAGGTTGCGAGCAGTACTTC	CASSKWTKVGCEQYF
-	TRBJ1-4	TRBV7-9	TGTGCCAGCAGCCCCTCTTCGACGGGAAAACTGTTTTTT	CASSPSSTGKLFF
-	TRBJ1-5	TRBV9	TGTGCCAGCAGCGAATCCTCAGGGTACATGCCCCAGCATTTT	CASSESSGYMPQHF
-	TRBJ2-7	TRBV28	TGTGCCAGCAGTTTACCCGTCCAGGGGAAGTACGAGCAGTACTTC	CASSLPVQGKYEQYF